This is a list of T cell receptor beta chains from one sample in a study of neurological immune-mediated disorders. A single record per CDR3 protein comes from TCRdb applying MiXCR to the 5' RACE reads. The sample consists of about 50,000 distinct CDR3 sequences, 10% of them appearing once. The sequencing input was PBMCs. These receptors were taken from a man in his 70s with HTLV-1-associated myelopathy (HAM/TSP). Both conserved end residues are part of each CDR3. Each record gives: D gene, V gene, clone size, J gene, CDR3 protein, CDR3 DNA. A D gene is named only where the DNA matches it firmly. Size is omitted from some rows. Given values are once, few, many or a class for expanded clones.

TRBD2	TRBV20-1	many	TRBJ2-5	CSAKAGGPQKTQYF	TGCAGTGCAAAAGCGGGAGGGCCTCAGAAGACCCAGTACTTC
.	TRBV10-3	many	TRBJ2-7	CAISGTAPVYEQYF	TGTGCCATCAGTGGAACAGCTCCCGTCTACGAGCAGTACTTC
.	TRBV5-1	many	TRBJ1-1	CASRLVDRNTEAFF	TGCGCCAGCCGGCTAGTGGACCGGAACACTGAAGCTTTCTTT
.	TRBV19	many	TRBJ1-1	CASSSQLIGNTEAFF	TGTGCCAGTAGTTCCCAGTTAATAGGTAACACTGAAGCTTTCTTT
.	TRBV7-3	.	TRBJ2-1	CASSLSVLSEQFF	TGTGCCAGCAGCTTATCTGTCCTCAGTGAGCAGTTCTTC
.	TRBV29-1	many	TRBJ1-4	CSARVSPNEKLFF	TGCAGCGCCCGGGTCTCTCCTAATGAAAAACTGTTTTTT
.	TRBV7-9	many	TRBJ1-2	CASSLLGQTYGYTF	TGTGCCAGCAGCCTCCTCGGACAGACCTATGGCTACACCTTC
.	TRBV20-1	many	TRBJ2-5	CSARPTSLETQYF	TGCAGTGCTAGGCCTACTAGCTTAGAGACCCAGTACTTC
.	TRBV7-2	.	TRBJ2-2	CASSPRHGELFF	TGTGCCAGCAGCCCCCGACACGGGGAGCTGTTTTTT
TRBD1	TRBV5-4	.	TRBJ2-6	CASSSPTGAISGANVLTF	TGTGCCAGCAGCTCACCGACAGGGGCCATCTCTGGGGCCAACGTCCTGACTTTC
.	TRBV2	many	TRBJ2-2	CASGWGLLRGGMELFF	TGTGCCAGCGGGTGGGGACTCTTGAGAGGTGGGATGGAGCTGTTTTTT
.	TRBV20-1	.	TRBJ2-1	CSASGYNNEQFF	TGCAGTGCTAGTGGATATAACAATGAGCAGTTCTTC
.	TRBV12-3/TRBV12-4	many	TRBJ2-3	CASSLAGEGDTQYF	TGTGCCAGCAGTTTAGCGGGCGAGGGAGATACGCAGTATTTT
.	TRBV18	.	TRBJ1-6	CASSPTPGSALGSPLHF	TGTGCCAGCTCACCAACCCCGGGGTCAGCGCTAGGATCACCCCTCCACTTT
.	TRBV29-1	many	TRBJ2-7	CSVARGPYEEQYF	TGCAGCGTCGCCAGGGGACCCTACGAGGAGCAGTACTTC
.	TRBV14	many	TRBJ2-5	CASSQIGETQYF	TGTGCCAGCAGCCAAATTGGGGAGACCCAGTACTTC
.	TRBV27	many	TRBJ2-1	CASSLSGPGGSEQFF	TGTGCCAGCAGTTTATCCGGACCCGGAGGTAGTGAGCAGTTCTTC
.	TRBV7-2	many	TRBJ2-2	CASSWASSRELFF	TGTGCCAGCAGCTGGGCTTCGAGTAGGGAGCTGTTTTTT
TRBD1	TRBV7-9	.	TRBJ2-7	CAVIRDRGPYEQYF	TGTGCCGTTATCCGGGACAGGGGGCCCTACGAGCAGTACTTC
.	TRBV7-2	medium-sized	TRBJ2-3	CASSSPPNTQYF	TGTGCCAGCAGCTCACCACCAAATACGCAGTATTTT
TRBD2	TRBV20-1	.	TRBJ2-3	CSARDLGWTSGSTDTQYF	TGCAGTGCTAGAGATCTGGGTTGGACTAGCGGTAGCACAGATACGCAGTATTTT
.	TRBV7-9	few	TRBJ2-7	CASSLGVGEQYF	TGTGCCAGCAGTCTAGGGGTGGGCGAGCAGTACTTC
TRBD2	TRBV12-5	many	TRBJ2-5	CASGFTLLASIQETQYF	TGTGCTAGTGGTTTTACTTTACTAGCGAGCATCCAAGAGACCCAGTACTTC
.	TRBV20-1	many	TRBJ2-3	CSAKRADTQYF	TGCAGTGCCAAAAGGGCAGATACGCAGTATTTT
.	TRBV4-1	many	TRBJ1-2	CASSQDPGQLNGYTF	TGCGCCAGCAGCCAAGACCCCGGACAGTTGAATGGCTACACCTTC
TRBD2	TRBV5-6	many	TRBJ2-2	CASSPGLAVTNTGELFF	TGTGCCAGCAGCCCGGGACTAGCGGTTACGAACACCGGGGAGCTGTTTTTT
.	TRBV7-8	.	TRBJ2-1	CASSLMPGVQNEQFF	TGTGCCAGCAGCTTAATGCCAGGGGTGCAGAATGAGCAGTTCTTC
.	TRBV27	many	TRBJ1-5	CASSTGGGHQPQHF	TGTGCCAGCAGCACTGGGGGGGGGCATCAGCCCCAGCATTTT
.	TRBV28	.	TRBJ2-1	CASSLSSSGAGVGEYNEQFF	TGTGCCAGCAGTTTGAGTTCGAGCGGAGCCGGGGTAGGTGAATACAATGAGCAGTTCTTC
.	TRBV14	many	TRBJ1-4	CASSLGASREKLFF	TGTGCCAGCAGTCTGGGGGCGAGTAGAGAAAAACTGTTTTTT
.	TRBV7-9	many	TRBJ2-5	CASSLGTQGETQYF	TGTGCCAGCAGCCTCGGGACCCAGGGAGAGACCCAGTACTTC
.	TRBV7-9	many	TRBJ2-7	CASSPGRGAYEQYF	TGTGCCAGCAGCCCCGGGCGCGGAGCCTACGAGCAGTACTTC
.	TRBV14	many	TRBJ1-4	CASSQVSGTNEKLFF	TGTGCCAGCAGCCAAGTTTCCGGAACTAATGAAAAACTGTTTTTT
TRBD2	TRBV5-1	many	TRBJ2-5	CASSIGGASGSETQYF	TGCGCCAGCAGCATTGGTGGCGCGAGCGGGAGTGAGACCCAGTACTTC
.	TRBV7-8	few	TRBJ2-1	CASSLALAGSQFF	TGTGCCAGCAGCTTAGCGCTTGCCGGGAGCCAGTTCTTC
TRBD1	TRBV16	many	TRBJ1-6	CASSQSKGATYNSPLHF	TGTGCCAGCAGCCAATCGAAGGGGGCAACCTATAATTCACCCCTCCACTTT
.	TRBV21-1	many	TRBJ2-1	CASSKGGGAGKEQFF	TGTGCCAGCAGCAAAGGGGGGGGGGCCGGGAAGGAGCAGTTCTTC
TRBD2	TRBV20-1	few	TRBJ2-1	CSAIGTTRPNEQFF	TGCAGTGCCATCGGGACTACACGTCCGAATGAGCAGTTCTTC
.	TRBV20-1	many	TRBJ2-3	CSARAKGNAHTDTQYF	TGCAGTGCCAGAGCCAAAGGGAATGCCCACACAGATACGCAGTATTTT
.	TRBV7-6	many	TRBJ2-3	CASSATYGTGTDTQYF	TGTGCCAGCAGCGCCACCTATGGGACCGGCACAGATACGCAGTATTTT